This T cell receptor beta chain was documented in a study of neurological immune-mediated disorders. Points from the study as a whole: The study found the most TCR clonal expansion in HTLV-1-associated myelopathy and the least in multiple sclerosis, below healthy controls.

A remark on this clonotype: The antigen is not known.

The cDNA came from 5'RACE, which used 10-nucleotide random UMIs. Each CDR3 protein gets one entry after TCRdb re-called the 5' RACE reads with MiXCR. Of approximately 87,000 distinct CDR3 sequences listed, over 12% are singletons. Losses at the gene ends were 6 bases for V and 1 base for J; bases not matched to a gene: 12. This CDR3 spans 17 amino acids. Germline CDR1 reads DFQATT; CDR2 reads SNEGSKA (reference sequence). The source material was PBMCs. The V gene is TRBV20-1, the J gene TRBJ1-5; 10 bases align to TRBD1. This sequence originates from a woman in her 50s in good health. CDR3 sequence: CSAAAMGTGESNQPQHF. For the CDR3, the DNA is TGCAGTGCCGCCGCCATGGGGACAGGGGAAAGCAATCAGCCCCAGCATTTT.